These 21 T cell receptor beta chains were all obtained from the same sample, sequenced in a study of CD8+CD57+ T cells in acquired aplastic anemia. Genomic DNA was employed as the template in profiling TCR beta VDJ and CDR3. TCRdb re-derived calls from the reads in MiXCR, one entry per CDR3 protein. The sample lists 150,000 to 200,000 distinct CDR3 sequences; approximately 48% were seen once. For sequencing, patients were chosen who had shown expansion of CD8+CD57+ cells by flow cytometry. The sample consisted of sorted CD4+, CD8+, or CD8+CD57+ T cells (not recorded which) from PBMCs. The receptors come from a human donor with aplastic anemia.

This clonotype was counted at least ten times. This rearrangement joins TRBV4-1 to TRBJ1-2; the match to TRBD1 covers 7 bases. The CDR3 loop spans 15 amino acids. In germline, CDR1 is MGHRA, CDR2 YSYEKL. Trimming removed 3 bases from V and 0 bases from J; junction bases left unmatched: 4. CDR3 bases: TGCGCCAGCAGCCACCCCGACAGGGCTAACTATGGCTACACCTTC. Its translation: CASSHPDRANYGYTF.

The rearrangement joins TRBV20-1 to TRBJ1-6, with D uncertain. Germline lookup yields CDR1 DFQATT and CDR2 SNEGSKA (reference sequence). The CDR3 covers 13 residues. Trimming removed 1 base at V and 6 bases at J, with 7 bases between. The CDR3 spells CSARVQFNSPLHF. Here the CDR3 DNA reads TGCAGTGCTAGAGTGCAGTTTAATTCACCCCTCCACTTT.

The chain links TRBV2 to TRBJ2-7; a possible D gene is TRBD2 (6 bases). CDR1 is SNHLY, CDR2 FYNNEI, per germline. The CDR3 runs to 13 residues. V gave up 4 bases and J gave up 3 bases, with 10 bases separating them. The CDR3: CASSAGVFYEQYF. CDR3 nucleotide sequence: TGTGCCAGCAGTGCGGGGGTTTTCTACGAGCAGTACTTC.

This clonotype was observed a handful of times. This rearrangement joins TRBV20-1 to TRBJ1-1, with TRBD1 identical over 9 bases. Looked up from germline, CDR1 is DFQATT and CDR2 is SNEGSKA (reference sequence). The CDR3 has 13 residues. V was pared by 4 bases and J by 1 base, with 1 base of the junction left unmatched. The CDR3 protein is CSAIQGANTEAFF. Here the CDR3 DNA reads TGCAGTGCTATACAGGGGGCGAACACTGAAGCTTTCTTT.

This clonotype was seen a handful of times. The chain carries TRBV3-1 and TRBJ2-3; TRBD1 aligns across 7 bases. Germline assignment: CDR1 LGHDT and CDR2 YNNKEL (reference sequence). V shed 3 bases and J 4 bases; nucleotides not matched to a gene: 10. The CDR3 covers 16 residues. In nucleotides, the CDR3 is TGTGCCAGCAGCCATCATCCAGGGGGTATCGCAGATACGCAGTATTTT. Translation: CASSHHPGGIADTQYF.

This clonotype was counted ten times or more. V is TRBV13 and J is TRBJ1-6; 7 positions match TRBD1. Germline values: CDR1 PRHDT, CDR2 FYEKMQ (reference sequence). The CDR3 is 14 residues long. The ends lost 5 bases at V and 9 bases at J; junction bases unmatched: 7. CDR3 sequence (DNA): TGTGCCAGCAGCCAAGGGGGCGGCGGTTCACCCCTCCACTTT. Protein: CASSQGGGGSPLHF.

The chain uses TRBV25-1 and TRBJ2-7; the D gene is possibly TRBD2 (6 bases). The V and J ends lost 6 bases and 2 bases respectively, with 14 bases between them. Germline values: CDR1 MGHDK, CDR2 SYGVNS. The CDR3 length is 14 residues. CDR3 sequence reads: CASSLLGRPYEQYF. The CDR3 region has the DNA TGTGCCAGCAGCTTACTCGGGAGACCCTACGAGCAGTACTTC.

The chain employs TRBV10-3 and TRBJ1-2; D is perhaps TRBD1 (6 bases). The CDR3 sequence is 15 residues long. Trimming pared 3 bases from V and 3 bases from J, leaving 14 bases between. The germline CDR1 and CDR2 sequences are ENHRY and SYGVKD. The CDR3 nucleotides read TGTGCCATCAGTGATGGGGACAAATATTACTATGGCTACACCTTC. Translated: CAISDGDKYYYGYTF.

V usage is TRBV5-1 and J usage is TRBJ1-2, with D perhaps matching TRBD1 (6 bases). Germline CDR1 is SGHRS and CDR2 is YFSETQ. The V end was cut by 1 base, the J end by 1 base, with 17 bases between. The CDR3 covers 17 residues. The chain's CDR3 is CASSLLSRGMFNYGYTF. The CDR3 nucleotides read TGCGCCAGCAGCTTGTTAAGCAGGGGAATGTTTAACTATGGCTACACCTTC.

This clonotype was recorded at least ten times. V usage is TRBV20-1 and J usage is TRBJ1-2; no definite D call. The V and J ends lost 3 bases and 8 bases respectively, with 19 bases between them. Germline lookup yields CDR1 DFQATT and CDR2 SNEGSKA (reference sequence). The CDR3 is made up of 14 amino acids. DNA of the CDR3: TGCAGTGCTAGCTTGGATCGGATTGGTTCGGGCTACACCTTC. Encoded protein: CSASLDRIGSGYTF.

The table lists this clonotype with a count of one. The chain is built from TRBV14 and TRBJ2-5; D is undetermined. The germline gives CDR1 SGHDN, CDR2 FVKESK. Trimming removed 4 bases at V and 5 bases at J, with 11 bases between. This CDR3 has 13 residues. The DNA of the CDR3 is TGTGCCAGCAGCCGCCGGCTCCAGGAGACCCAGTACTTC. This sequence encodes CASSRRLQETQYF.

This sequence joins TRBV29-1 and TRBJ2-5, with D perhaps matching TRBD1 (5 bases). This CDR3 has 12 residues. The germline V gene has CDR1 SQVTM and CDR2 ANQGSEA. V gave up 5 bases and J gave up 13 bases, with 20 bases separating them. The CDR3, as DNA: TGCAGCGTTCTTAACCAGGGCGGCACGGCGTACTTC. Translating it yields CSVLNQGGTAYF. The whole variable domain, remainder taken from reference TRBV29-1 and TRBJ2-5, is SAVISQKPSRDICQRGTSLTIQCQVDSQVTMMFWYRQQPGQSLTLIATANQGSEATYESGFVIDKFPISRPNLTFSTLTVSNMSPEDSSIYLCSVLNQGGTAYFGPGTRLLVL.

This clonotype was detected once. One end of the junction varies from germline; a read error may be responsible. Written as DNA, the CDR3 is TGCAGTGCTAGGGGCAGGGGGCTGTCCTACGAGCAGTGCTTC. Amino acid sequence: CSARGRGLSYEQCF. This sequence joins TRBV20-1 and TRBJ2-7; 8 positions match TRBD1. Per germline, CDR1 DFQATT and CDR2 SNEGSKA (reference sequence). CDR3 length equals 14 residues.

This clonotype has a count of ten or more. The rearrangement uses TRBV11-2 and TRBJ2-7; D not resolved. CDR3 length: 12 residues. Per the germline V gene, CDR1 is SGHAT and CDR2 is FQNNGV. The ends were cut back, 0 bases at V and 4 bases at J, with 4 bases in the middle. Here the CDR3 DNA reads TGTGCCAGCAGCTTAGACCTATACGAGCAGTACTTC. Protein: CASSLDLYEQYF.

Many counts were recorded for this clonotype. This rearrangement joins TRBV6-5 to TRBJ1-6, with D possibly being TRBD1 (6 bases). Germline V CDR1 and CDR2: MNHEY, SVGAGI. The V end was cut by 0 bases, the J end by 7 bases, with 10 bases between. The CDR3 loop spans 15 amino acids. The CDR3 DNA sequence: TGTGCCAGCAGTTACTCGATACAGGGAAATTCACCCCTCCACTTT. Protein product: CASSYSIQGNSPLHF.

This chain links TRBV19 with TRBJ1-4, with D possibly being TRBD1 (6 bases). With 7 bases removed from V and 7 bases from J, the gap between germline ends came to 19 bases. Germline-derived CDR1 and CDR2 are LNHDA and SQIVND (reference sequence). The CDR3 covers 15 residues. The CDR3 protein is CASTLAGDVGEKLFF. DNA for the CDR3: TGTGCCAGTACCCTAGCAGGGGATGTTGGTGAAAAACTGTTTTTT.

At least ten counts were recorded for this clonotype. CDR3 DNA: TGCAGCGTTGCCGTGGAGGGGCAGACAGATACGCAGTATTTT. Amino acid sequence: CSVAVEGQTDTQYF. V gene TRBV29-1 combines with J gene TRBJ2-3; D is possibly TRBD2 (6 bases). The germline V gene encodes CDR1 SQVTM and CDR2 ANQGSEA. This CDR3 region has 14 residues. The V end was cut by 4 bases, the J end by 3 bases, with 14 bases between.

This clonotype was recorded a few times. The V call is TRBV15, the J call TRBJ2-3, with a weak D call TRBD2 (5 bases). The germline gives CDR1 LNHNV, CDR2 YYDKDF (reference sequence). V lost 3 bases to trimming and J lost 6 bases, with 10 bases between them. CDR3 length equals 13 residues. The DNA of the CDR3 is TGTGCCACCAGCAGGGCACCGGGGGATACGCAGTATTTT. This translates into CATSRAPGDTQYF.

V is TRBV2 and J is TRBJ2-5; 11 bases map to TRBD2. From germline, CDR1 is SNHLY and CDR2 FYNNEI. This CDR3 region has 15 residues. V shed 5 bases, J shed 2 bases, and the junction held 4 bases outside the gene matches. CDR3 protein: CASSQTSGVQETQYF. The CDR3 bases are TGTGCCAGCAGTCAGACTAGCGGGGTACAAGAGACCCAGTACTTC.

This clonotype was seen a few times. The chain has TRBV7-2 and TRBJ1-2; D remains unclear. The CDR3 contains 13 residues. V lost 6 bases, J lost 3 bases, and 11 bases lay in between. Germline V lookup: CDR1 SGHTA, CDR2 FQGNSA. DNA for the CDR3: TGTGCCAGCAGTTTATTTGGGGACTATGGCTACACCTTC. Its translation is CASSLFGDYGYTF.

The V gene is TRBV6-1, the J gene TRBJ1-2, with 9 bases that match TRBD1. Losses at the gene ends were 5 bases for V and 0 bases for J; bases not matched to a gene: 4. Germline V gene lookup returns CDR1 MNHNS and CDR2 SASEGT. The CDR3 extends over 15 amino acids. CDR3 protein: CASSIQGAANYGYTF. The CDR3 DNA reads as TGTGCCAGCAGTATACAGGGGGCAGCTAACTATGGCTACACCTTC.